Presented here are 25 T cell receptor beta chains from one specimen sequenced in a study of CD4+ T cells in melanoma. Some clones are missing from TCRdb's copy, which holds only in-frame ones; the method was immunoSEQ multiplex PCR. The sample carries about 11,000 clones, approximately 72% recorded once. The material sequenced was cells from a culture (not recorded whether cultured in vitro). These TCRs come from a human donor with melanoma.

This chain joins TRBV11-2 and TRBJ2-3, with 7 bases lining up with TRBD2. This CDR3 is built from 16 residues. The germline CDR1 and CDR2 sequences are SGHAT and FQNNGV. After removal of 5 bases from V and 0 bases from J, the junction contained 8 bases not matched to a gene. CDR3 in DNA: TGTGCCAGCAGCCCAGAGCGGGGTACTAGCACAGATACGCAGTATTTT. It specifies CASSPERGTSTDTQYF.

The chain employs TRBV6-5 and TRBJ2-6; TRBD1 might be the D (6 bases). This CDR3 region has 15 residues. Trimming removed 6 bases from V and 0 bases from J, with 9 bases in between. From germline, CDR1 is MNHEY and CDR2 SVGAGI. CDR3 in DNA: TGTGCCAGCAGCCGGACAGACTCTGGGGCCAACGTCCTGACTTTC. It encodes CASSRTDSGANVLTF.

This chain links TRBV6-1 with TRBJ2-7, with 10 positions matching TRBD1. Germline V gene sequence: CDR1 MNHNS, CDR2 SASEGT. With 5 bases clipped from V and 8 bases from J, the junction kept 12 bases outside the gene matches. The CDR3 runs 15 residues. CDR3 DNA sequence: TGTGCCAGCAGTAATCCGGGACAGGGGCTTGTAAAGCAGTACTTC. It is translated as CASSNPGQGLVKQYF.

CDR3 residues: CASCRERGSPLHF. For the CDR3, the DNA is TGTGCCAGTTGTAGGGAGAGAGGATCACCCCTCCACTTT. The rearrangement joins TRBV2 to TRBJ1-6; D ambiguous. This CDR3 has 13 amino acids. V was pared by 9 bases and J by 10 bases, with 16 bases between. CDR1 and CDR2 from the germline V gene are SNHLY and FYNNEI.

The chain is built from TRBV6-5 and TRBJ1-1, with a weak D call TRBD1 (5 bases). From germline, CDR1 is MNHEY and CDR2 SVGAGI. This CDR3 has 14 amino acids. V was cut by 5 bases and J by 6 bases, with 16 bases left in between. CDR3 bases: TGTGCCAGCAGTGAAGTTAGGGGCACCTCTGAAGCTTTCTTT. Translation gives CASSEVRGTSEAFF.

This clone was observed a few times. The chain links TRBV27 to TRBJ2-7, with a tentative D call TRBD1 (6 bases). The length of the CDR3 is 14 residues. The germline V gene has CDR1 MNHEY and CDR2 SMNVEV (reference sequence). V lost 2 bases to trimming and J lost 1 base, with 9 bases between them. CDR3 in DNA: TGTGCCAGCAGTTTAAATGGACAGTCCTACGAGCAGTACTTC. Translating it yields CASSLNGQSYEQYF.

V is TRBV2 and J is TRBJ1-2, with D uncertain. Germline V CDR1 and CDR2: SNHLY, FYNNEI. The CDR3 spans 10 residues. Trimming pared 3 bases from V and 5 bases from J, leaving 1 base between. For the CDR3, the DNA is TGTGCCAGCAGTGATTATGGCTACACCTTC. It is translated as CASSDYGYTF.

The table lists this clone with a few counts. This chain connects TRBV6-5 to TRBJ1-3; D is unclear. This CDR3 has 14 residues. V shed 0 bases and J shed 3 bases, with 6 bases lying between them. CDR1 and CDR2 from the germline V gene are MNHEY and SVGAGI. The CDR3, as DNA: TGTGCCAGCAGTTACTCGACGGGTGGAAACACCATATATTTT. This codes for CASSYSTGGNTIYF.

V is TRBV7-9 and J is TRBJ1-4; weak D call: TRBD1 (5 bases). From germline, CDR1 is SEHNR and CDR2 FQNEAQ (reference sequence). The CDR3 contains 15 residues. Deletions cut 7 bases from V and 5 bases from J, with 17 bases between. CDR3 amino acids: CASTVLQGGNEKLFF. In nucleotides, the CDR3 is TGTGCCAGCACCGTCCTGCAGGGAGGGAATGAAAAACTGTTTTTT.

The V gene is TRBV5-5, the J gene TRBJ2-4; the match to TRBD1 covers 8 bases. The germline V gene encodes CDR1 SGHKS and CDR2 YYEKEE (reference sequence). With 4 bases clipped from V and 9 bases from J, the junction kept 3 bases outside the gene matches. CDR3 length: 12 amino acids. The CDR3 protein is CASSRQGSIQYF. The DNA for the CDR3 is TGTGCCAGCAGCCGACAGGGGAGCATTCAGTACTTC.

Here the CDR3 DNA reads TGTGCCATCAGTGCTAGCGGGGGGCAAGAGACCCAGTACTTC. Translating it yields CAISASGGQETQYF. This sequence joins TRBV10-3 and TRBJ2-5; 11 nucleotides match TRBD2. V lost 4 bases, J lost 2 bases, and 0 bases stayed unmatched. CDR3 length: 14 amino acids. The V gene's germline CDR1 is ENHRY and CDR2 SYGVKD.

This clone appeared a few times. The chain carries TRBV5-1 and TRBJ1-3; D gene ambiguous. The CDR3 runs 15 residues. Trimming removed 0 bases from V and 2 bases from J, with 9 bases in between. Germline-derived CDR1 and CDR2 are SGHRS and YFSETQ. CDR3 protein: CASSLVGVPGNTIYF. CDR3 nucleotide sequence: TGCGCCAGCAGCTTGGTTGGCGTTCCTGGAAACACCATATATTTT.

V gene TRBV6-6 combines with J gene TRBJ1-5; the D gene is possibly TRBD1 (5 bases). The CDR3 totals 14 residues. The V end was cut by 3 bases, the J end by 5 bases, with 11 bases between. Germline CDR1 is MNHNY and CDR2 is SVGAGI (reference sequence). CDR3 amino acids: CASSYRRGDQPQHF. DNA of the CDR3: TGTGCCAGCAGTTATAGAAGGGGAGATCAGCCCCAGCATTTT.

The CDR3 region is CASSLGNRVTGNTIYF. As DNA, the CDR3 is TGCGCCAGCAGCTTGGGGAACAGGGTCACTGGAAACACCATATATTTT. J is TRBJ1-3 and V is TRBV5-1; the D gene is possibly TRBD1 (6 bases). V dropped 0 bases and J dropped 2 bases, with 12 bases sitting between them. Germline CDR1 and CDR2: SGHRS and YFSETQ. There are 16 residues in the CDR3.

The chain employs TRBV11-2 and TRBJ2-1; the D is unclear. V was clipped by 5 bases and J by 7 bases, with 6 bases between them. Germline V gene lookup returns CDR1 SGHAT and CDR2 FQNNGV. The CDR3 contains 11 residues. CDR3: CASSRLNEQFF. Here the CDR3 DNA reads TGTGCCAGCAGCCGTCTAAATGAGCAGTTCTTC.

This chain links TRBV19 with TRBJ1-1; no clear D gene. Trimming cost V 1 base and J 4 bases, with 13 bases left between them. This CDR3 is built from 15 residues. The germline V gene encodes CDR1 LNHDA and CDR2 SQIVND (reference sequence). CDR3 residues: CASSIGTGYGTEAFF. The CDR3 DNA reads as TGTGCCAGTAGTATAGGGACCGGCTACGGCACTGAAGCTTTCTTT.

V usage is TRBV9 and J usage is TRBJ1-4, with 11 positions matching TRBD1. CDR1 and CDR2 from the germline V gene are SGDLS and YYNGEE. The CDR3 is made up of 15 amino acids. The V and J ends lost 3 bases and 11 bases, in that order; junction bases with no gene match: 9. DNA of the CDR3: TGTGCCAGCAGCGCTGCGGACAGGGGGCCGTGGAAACTGTTTTTT. The encoded protein is CASSAADRGPWKLFF.

The gene calls are TRBV25-1 and TRBJ2-7, with TRBD2 as a possible D gene (5 bases). Per germline, CDR1 MGHDK and CDR2 SYGVNS. CDR3 length equals 13 residues. V dropped 6 bases and J dropped 2 bases, with 11 bases sitting between them. Here the CDR3 reads CASRGTGTYEQYF. The DNA of the CDR3 is TGTGCCAGCAGGGGTACGGGAACCTACGAGCAGTACTTC.

The table lists this clone with a count of one. The chain has TRBV19 and TRBJ2-1; 8 nucleotides match TRBD1. CDR1 is LNHDA, CDR2 SQIVND, per germline (reference sequence). V shed 2 bases and J 6 bases; nucleotides not matched to a gene: 6. This CDR3 contains 15 residues. The CDR3 spells CASSIRGQGINEQFF. The CDR3 DNA is TGTGCCAGTAGTATAAGAGGACAGGGTATCAATGAGCAGTTCTTC.

This chain joins TRBV6-6 and TRBJ1-1; TRBD1 is a possible D gene (5 bases). The CDR3 sequence is 14 residues long. Trimming removed 6 bases from V and 5 bases from J, with 16 bases in between. The germline CDR1 and CDR2 sequences are MNHNY and SVGAGI (reference sequence). The CDR3 protein is CASRPGIQVTEAFF. The CDR3 bases are TGTGCCAGCAGGCCAGGGATTCAGGTGACTGAAGCTTTCTTT.

This clone was detected only once. This sequence joins TRBV5-1 and TRBJ2-5; tentatively, D is TRBD2 (5 bases). Germline assignment: CDR1 SGHRS and CDR2 YFSETQ. CDR3 size: 13 residues. V dropped 2 bases and J dropped 1 base, with 6 bases sitting between them. The CDR3 spells CASSFGVQETQYF. The DNA of the CDR3 is TGCGCCAGCAGCTTCGGGGTCCAAGAGACCCAGTACTTC.

This clone was counted once. The chain combines TRBV6-1 with TRBJ1-2; D gene unclear. Trimming cost V 7 bases and J 11 bases, with 14 bases left between them. This CDR3 contains 11 residues. Looked up from germline, CDR1 is MNHNS and CDR2 is SASEGT. The CDR3 sequence is CASMRHLVYTF. In DNA form, the CDR3 reads TGTGCCAGCATGCGACACCTGGTTTACACCTTC.

The rearrangement joins TRBV27 to TRBJ1-5, with no clear D. Germline V gene lookup returns CDR1 MNHEY and CDR2 SMNVEV (reference sequence). CDR3 length equals 15 residues. Trimming pared 1 base from V and 5 bases from J, leaving 12 bases between. The CDR3 DNA sequence: TGTGCCAGCAGTTTATTATCTACGGTGTATCAGCCCCAGCATTTT. Translation: CASSLLSTVYQPQHF.

J is TRBJ2-1 and V is TRBV6-5; no definite D call. The CDR3 is made up of 13 amino acids. The germline gives CDR1 MNHEY, CDR2 SVGAGI. V was pared by 5 bases and J by 7 bases, with 12 bases between. The CDR3 DNA is TGTGCCAGCAGTGAAGTTTGGGGTAATGAGCAGTTCTTC. Its protein is CASSEVWGNEQFF.

This clone appeared once. The chain employs TRBV5-6 and TRBJ1-1; D perhaps matches TRBD1 (5 bases). The germline gives CDR1 SGHDT, CDR2 YYEEEE. Trimming cost V 5 bases and J 4 bases, with 18 bases left between them. This CDR3 contains 15 residues. The CDR3 DNA reads as TGTGCCAGCAGGCGGGACCTTAGTCTGGGCACTGAAGCTTTCTTT. Translated, it gives CASRRDLSLGTEAFF.